The source of this T cell receptor beta chain is a study of beta chain features in type 1 diabetes. Findings of the study overall: The study found moderately but significantly shorter TCRB CDR3s in all four CD4+ subsets of Type 1 diabetes patients.

Isolated RNA was reverse transcribed in full, so expressed TCRB transcripts were sequenced. The data were produced by immunoSEQ multiplex PCR, yet TCRdb's version contains in-frame clones alone and is incomplete. Among about 650,000 clones, 9.5% to 15% were seen once, and the ten largest hold around 0.12%. Comments on this clone: As yet, its antigen is unknown.

V lost 0 bases, J lost 8 bases, and 7 bases lay in between. Germline values: CDR1 GTSNPN, CDR2 SVGIG (reference sequence). The CDR3 runs to 11 residues. Sequencing input: naive CD4+ T cells from blood. This TCR came from a young man with type 1 diabetes. The chain is built from TRBV30 and TRBJ2-5; a weak D match, TRBD2 (5 bases). This CDR3 is CAWSVTRTQYF. CDR3 DNA: TGTGCCTGGAGTGTTACTAGAACCCAGTACTTC.